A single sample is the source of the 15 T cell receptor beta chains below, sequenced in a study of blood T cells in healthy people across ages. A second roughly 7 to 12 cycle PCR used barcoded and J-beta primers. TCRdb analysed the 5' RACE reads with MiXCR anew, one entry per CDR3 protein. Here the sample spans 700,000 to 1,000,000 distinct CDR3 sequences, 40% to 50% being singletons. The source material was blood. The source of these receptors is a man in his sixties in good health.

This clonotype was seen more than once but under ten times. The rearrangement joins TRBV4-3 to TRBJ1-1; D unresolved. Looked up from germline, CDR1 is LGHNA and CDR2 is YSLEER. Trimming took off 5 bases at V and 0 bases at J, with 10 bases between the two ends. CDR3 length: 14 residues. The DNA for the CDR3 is TGCGCCAGCAGCTCAGAGCTTATGAACACTGAAGCTTTCTTT. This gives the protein CASSSELMNTEAFF.

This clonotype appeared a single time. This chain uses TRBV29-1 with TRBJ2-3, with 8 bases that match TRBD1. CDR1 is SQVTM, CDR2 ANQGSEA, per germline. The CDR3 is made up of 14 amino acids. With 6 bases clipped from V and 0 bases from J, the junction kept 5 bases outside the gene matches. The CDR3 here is CSVVDRASTDTQYF. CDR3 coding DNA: TGCAGCGTCGTGGACAGGGCTAGCACAGATACGCAGTATTTT.

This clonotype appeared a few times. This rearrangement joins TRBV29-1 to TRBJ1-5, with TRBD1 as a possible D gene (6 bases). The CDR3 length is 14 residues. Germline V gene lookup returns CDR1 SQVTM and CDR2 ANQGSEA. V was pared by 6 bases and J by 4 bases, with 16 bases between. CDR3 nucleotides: TGCAGCGTCAAAGGGGGTCCAGGAAATCAGCCCCAGCATTTT. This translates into CSVKGGPGNQPQHF.

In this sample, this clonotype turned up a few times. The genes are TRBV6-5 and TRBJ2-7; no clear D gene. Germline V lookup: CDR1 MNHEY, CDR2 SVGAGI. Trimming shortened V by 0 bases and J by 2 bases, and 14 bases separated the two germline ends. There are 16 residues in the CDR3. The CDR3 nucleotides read TGTGCCAGCAGTTACTCGGTGGGCCAAAAAGCCTACGAGCAGTACTTC. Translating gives CASSYSVGQKAYEQYF.

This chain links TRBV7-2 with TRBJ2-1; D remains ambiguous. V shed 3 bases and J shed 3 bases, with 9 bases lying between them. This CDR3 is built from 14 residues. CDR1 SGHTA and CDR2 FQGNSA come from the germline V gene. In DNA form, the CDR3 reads TGTGCCAGCAGCTTGACAAGGGACTACAATGAGCAGTTCTTC. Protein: CASSLTRDYNEQFF.

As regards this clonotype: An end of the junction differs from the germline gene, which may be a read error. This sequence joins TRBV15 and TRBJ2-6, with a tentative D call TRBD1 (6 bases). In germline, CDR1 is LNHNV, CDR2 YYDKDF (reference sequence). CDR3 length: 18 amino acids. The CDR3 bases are TGTGCCACCAGCAGAGTAACAGACAGGACCTCTGGGGTCAACGTCCTGACTTTC. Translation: CATSRVTDRTSGVNVLTF. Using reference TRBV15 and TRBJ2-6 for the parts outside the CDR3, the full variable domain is DAMVIQNPRYQVTQFGKPVTLSCSQTLNHNVMYWYQQKSSQAPKLLFHYYDKDFNNEADTPDNFQSRRPNTSFCFLDIRSPGLGDTAMYLCATSRVTDRTSGVNVLTFGAGSRLTVL.

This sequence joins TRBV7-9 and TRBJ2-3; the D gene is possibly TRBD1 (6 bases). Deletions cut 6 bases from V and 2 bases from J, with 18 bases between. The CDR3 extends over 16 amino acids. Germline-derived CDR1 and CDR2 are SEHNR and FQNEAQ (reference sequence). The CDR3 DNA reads TGTGCCAGCAGTTCCAGGAGAGGGGGAAACACAGATACGCAGTATTTT. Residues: CASSSRRGGNTDTQYF.

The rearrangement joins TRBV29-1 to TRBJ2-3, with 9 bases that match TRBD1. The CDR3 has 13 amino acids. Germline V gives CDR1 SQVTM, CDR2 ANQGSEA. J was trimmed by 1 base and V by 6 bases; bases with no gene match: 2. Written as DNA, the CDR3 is TGCAGCGTATGGGACAGGGGCACAGATACGCAGTATTTT. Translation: CSVWDRGTDTQYF.

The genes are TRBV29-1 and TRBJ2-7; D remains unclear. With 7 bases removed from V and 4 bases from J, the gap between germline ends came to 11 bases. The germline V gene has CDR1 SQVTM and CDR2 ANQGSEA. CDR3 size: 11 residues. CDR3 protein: CSAFESYEQYF. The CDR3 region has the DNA TGCAGCGCATTTGAGTCATACGAGCAGTACTTC.

CDR3 region: CASKTSGGAENEQFF. In DNA form, the CDR3 reads TGTGCCAGCAAAACTAGCGGGGGGGCCGAGAATGAGCAGTTCTTC. The rearrangement uses TRBV6-5 and TRBJ2-1; 13 bases are shared with TRBD2. From germline, CDR1 is MNHEY and CDR2 SVGAGI. CDR3 length: 15 amino acids. Trimming at V came to 7 bases and at J to 7 bases, leaving 7 bases not matched to a gene.

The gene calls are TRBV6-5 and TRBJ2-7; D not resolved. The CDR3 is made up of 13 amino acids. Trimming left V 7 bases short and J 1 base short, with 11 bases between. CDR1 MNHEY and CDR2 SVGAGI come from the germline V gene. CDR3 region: CASIEYGSYEQYF. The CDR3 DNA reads TGTGCCAGCATCGAATACGGTTCCTACGAGCAGTACTTC.

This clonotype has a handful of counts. In DNA form, the CDR3 reads TGTGCTAGTGGTTTGACCCCCTACGAGCAGTACTTC. Protein: CASGLTPYEQYF. The V gene is TRBV12-5, the J gene TRBJ2-7; no definite D call. V dropped 2 bases and J dropped 2 bases, with 4 bases sitting between them. The CDR3 covers 12 residues. Looked up from germline, CDR1 is LGHNT and CDR2 is FRNRAP.

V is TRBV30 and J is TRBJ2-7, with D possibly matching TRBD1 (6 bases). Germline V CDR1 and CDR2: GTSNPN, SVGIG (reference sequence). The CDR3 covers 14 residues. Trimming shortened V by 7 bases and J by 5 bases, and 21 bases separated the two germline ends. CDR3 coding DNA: TGTGCCTCGACAAAGCAGGGGAATCGAGACGAGCAGTACTTC. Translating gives CASTKQGNRDEQYF.

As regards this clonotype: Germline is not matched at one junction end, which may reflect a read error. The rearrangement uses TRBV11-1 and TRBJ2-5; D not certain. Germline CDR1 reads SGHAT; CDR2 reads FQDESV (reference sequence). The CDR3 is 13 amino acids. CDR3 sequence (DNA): TGTGCCAGCAGCCCCCGCGAACAAGAGACCCGGTACTTC. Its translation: CASSPREQETRYF.

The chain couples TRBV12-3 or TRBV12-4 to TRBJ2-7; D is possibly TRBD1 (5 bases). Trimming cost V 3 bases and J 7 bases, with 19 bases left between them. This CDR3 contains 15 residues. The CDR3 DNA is TGTGCCAGCAGTTTCGGGCAGGGTACCTACAATGAGCAGTACTTC. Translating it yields CASSFGQGTYNEQYF.